This T cell receptor beta chain was obtained from a study of cytomegalovirus exposure and HLA in healthy donors. Turning to the study itself: When roughly 420 donors were genotyped, roughly 82% of them were found to fall in the Caucasian-associated ancestry cluster.

Study outcomes and limitations: Altogether, about 160 TCR beta chains were recorded as cytomegalovirus-associated. The majority of CMV-associated TCR beta chains were reported as apparently HLA-restricted in a later analysis.

In germline, CDR1 is SGHRS, CDR2 YFSETQ. CDR3 length: 14 amino acids. V dropped 0 bases and J dropped 3 bases, with 9 bases sitting between them. The donors gave bone marrow, and they were healthy. This clone has just a few counts. The antigen is undetermined. PCR used 60 Vbeta primers and 13 Jbeta primers. The data were produced by immunoSEQ multiplex PCR, yet TCRdb's version contains in-frame clones alone and is incomplete. The sample carries fewer than 85,000 clones, under 80% recorded once. The chain carries TRBV5-1 and TRBJ1-1; maybe TRBD1 (5 bases). Sequencing input: PBMCs. The receptor's source is a man aged 55 to 69 in good health and CMV-seropositive. CDR3 DNA: TGCGCCAGCAGCTTGGCGGGGGTAGACACTGAAGCTTTCTTT. Translating gives CASSLAGVDTEAFF. Supplemented by reference TRBV5-1 and TRBJ1-1, the full variable domain reads KAGVTQTPRYLIKTRGQQVTLSCSPISGHRSVSWYQQTPGQGLQFLFEYFSETQRNKGNFPGRFSGRQFSNSRSEMNVSTLELGDSALYLCASSLAGVDTEAFFGQGTRLTVV.